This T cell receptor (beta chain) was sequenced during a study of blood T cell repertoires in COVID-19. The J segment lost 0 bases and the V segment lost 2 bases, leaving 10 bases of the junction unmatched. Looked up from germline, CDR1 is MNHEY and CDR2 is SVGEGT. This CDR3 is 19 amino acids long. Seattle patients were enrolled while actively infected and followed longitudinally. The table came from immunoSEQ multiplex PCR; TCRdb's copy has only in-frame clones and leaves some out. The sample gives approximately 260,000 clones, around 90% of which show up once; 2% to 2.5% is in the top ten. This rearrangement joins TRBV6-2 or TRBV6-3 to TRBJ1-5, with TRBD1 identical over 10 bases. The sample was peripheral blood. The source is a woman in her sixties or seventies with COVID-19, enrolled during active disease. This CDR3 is CASSYDLRDRGYSNQPQHF. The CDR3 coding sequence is TGTGCCAGCAGTTACGATCTCAGGGACAGGGGTTATAGCAATCAGCCCCAGCATTTT.